The text below deals with one T cell receptor beta chain. Its antigen remains unidentified. This sample stems from a study of shared clonotypes between healthy human individuals. Naive-designated CD8 cells lacked CD45RO, were positively enriched for CCR7, and omitted terminally differentiated effector memory CD45RA+ cells. V was clipped by 0 bases and J by 2 bases; unmatched bases: 17. Germline CDR1 and CDR2: ENHRY and SYGVKD. The CDR3 loop spans 21 amino acids. Study-wide findings and caveats: Clonotype sharing across several donors was observed for around 4.5% of naive CD4 clonotypes.

Sequencing used immunoSEQ multiplex PCR; TCRdb keeps in-frame clones, though not all of them. The sample lists a few million clones, just over 90% occurring once. The rearrangement links TRBV10-3 to TRBJ2-3; 10 nucleotides match TRBD2. The specimen was naive CD8+ T cells from PBMCs. This clonotype originated in a man younger than 35 in good health. Some clones in this sample may be carry-over from other donors' samples. CDR3 nucleotide sequence: TGTGCCATCAGTGAGTCGCAACTAGCGGGATTAAGCCTCCTACTCACAGATACGCAGTATTTT. Translation gives CAISESQLAGLSLLLTDTQYF.